Detailed here is one T cell receptor beta chain. What it binds is not known. Profiled with immunoSEQ multiplex PCR; TCRdb holds only in-frame clones, not every one. Altogether about 67,000 clones are present, around nine tenths being singletons, with the ten largest covering 1.9%. V was pared by 4 bases and J by 0 bases, with 12 bases between. The germline gives CDR1 MNHNY, CDR2 SVGAGI (reference sequence). The CDR3 runs 15 residues. The time point here: week 11, during vaccination. Each vaccine dose was 300 ug of mutant IDH1 20-mer peptide, with topical imiquimod. The data stem from a study of a mutant IDH1 vaccine in newly diagnosed glioma. Study information: Once 4-6 weeks had passed after radiotherapy alone, vaccination started, or it started with temozolomide cycles. Most patients had received both radiotherapy and temozolomide, the prior options being radiotherapy, temozolomide, or both.

Study-level results: Any relationship between pseudoprogression and changes in top peripheral T cell clonotypes seemed absent.

The source was PBMCs, collected from a glioma patient whose treatment included an IDH1 peptide vaccine. The TCR originated in a middle-aged man with glioma. V gene TRBV6-6 combines with J gene TRBJ2-5; perhaps D is TRBD1 or TRBD2 (7 bases each). The CDR3 spells CASSWGGTDQETQYF. The CDR3, as DNA: TGTGCCAGCAGTTGGGGGGGGACAGACCAAGAGACCCAGTACTTC.